These 10 T cell receptor beta chains were sequenced from one sample in a study of shared clonotypes between healthy human individuals (dated by TCRdb to the early 2020s). Libraries were made using the immunoSEQ multiplex PCR assay. Sourced from immuneACCESS, this table was stored by TCRdb with only in-frame sequences that have V and J called. A share of the clones is absent; for the studies checked, an unresolved V gene accounts for under half, and the remainder has no known explanation. The sample has over 1.4 million clones on record, around 97% of them singletons. Jointly, the top ten make up roughly 1.2% of the sample. Sequenced input: naive CD4+ T cells sorted from blood. The label giving this sample's cell subset or site can be read as: CD45RA+ positively selected. Receptors were obtained from a young man in good health.

This chain links TRBV28 with TRBJ2-1; TRBD2 might be the D (6 bases). Trimming removed 6 bases from V and 7 bases from J, with 16 bases in between. CDR3 length: 14 amino acids. From germline, CDR1 is MDHEN and CDR2 SYDVKM. The CDR3 protein is CASSLGDSRNEQFF. For the CDR3, the DNA is TGTGCCAGCAGCCTAGGGGACTCCCGGAATGAGCAGTTCTTC.

The chain is built from TRBV9 and TRBJ1-4; no clear D. The CDR3 covers 15 residues. Germline values: CDR1 SGDLS, CDR2 YYNGEE. V was pared by 0 bases and J by 8 bases, with 14 bases between. The CDR3 sequence is CASSVARVPGEKLFF. CDR3 nucleotide sequence: TGTGCCAGCAGCGTAGCCCGAGTACCAGGCGAAAAACTGTTTTTT.

The chain links TRBV9 to TRBJ2-4, with a weak D call TRBD2 (6 bases). The V and J ends lost 4 bases and 8 bases respectively, with 13 bases between them. The germline V gene has CDR1 SGDLS and CDR2 YYNGEE. The CDR3 spans 13 residues. This CDR3 reads CASSPRWGDIQYF. The CDR3 region has the DNA TGTGCCAGCAGCCCACGGTGGGGGGACATTCAGTACTTC. The whole variable domain, remainder taken from reference TRBV9 and TRBJ2-4, is DSGVTQTPKHLITATGQRVTLRCSPRSGDLSVYWYQQSLDQGLQFLIQYYNGEERAKGNILERFSAQQFPDLHSELNLSSLELGDSALYFCASSPRWGDIQYFGAGTRLSVL.

V and J are TRBV7-9 and TRBJ2-7, with D possibly being TRBD2 (6 bases). Trimming stripped 5 bases from V and 2 bases from J, with 13 bases between. Germline lookup yields CDR1 SEHNR and CDR2 FQNEAQ (reference sequence). This CDR3 region has 14 residues. CDR3 protein: CASSRPSGAYEQYF. CDR3 nucleotides: TGTGCCAGCAGCCGGCCATCGGGGGCCTACGAGCAGTACTTC.

CDR3 protein: CAWASGPGELFF. CDR3 sequence (DNA): TGTGCCTGGGCCTCCGGCCCCGGGGAGCTGTTTTTT. The chain recombines TRBV30 with TRBJ2-2; D gene ambiguous. CDR1 and CDR2 from the germline V gene are GTSNPN and SVGIG (reference sequence). V lost 5 bases, J lost 6 bases, and 10 bases lay in between. There are 12 residues in the CDR3.

The J gene is TRBJ2-4, the V gene TRBV7-3; 9 nucleotides align to TRBD1. This CDR3 has 16 residues. Trimming took 0 bases from V and 7 from J; bases not matched to a gene: 7. CDR1 and CDR2 (germline): SGHTA, FQGTGA. CDR3: CASSLTRSGTGNIQYF. Written as DNA, the CDR3 is TGTGCCAGCAGCTTAACGAGATCGGGGACAGGGAACATTCAGTACTTC.

CDR3 sequence: CASSVGSSLFTDTQYF. CDR3 sequence (DNA): TGTGCCAGCAGCGTGGGATCGTCCCTTTTCACAGATACGCAGTATTTT. The J gene is TRBJ2-3, the V gene TRBV9; no definite D call. The CDR3 is 16 amino acids. Trimming took off 2 bases at V and 2 bases at J, with 15 bases between the two ends. Germline CDR1 SGDLS, CDR2 YYNGEE.

V and J are TRBV6-5 and TRBJ2-4, with TRBD2 identical over 14 bases. In germline, CDR1 is MNHEY, CDR2 SVGAGI. Germline trimming cut 9 bases from V and 9 bases from J; bases unmatched to any gene: 10. This CDR3 region has 15 residues. The CDR3 region is CASGTSGSSFGIQYF. In DNA form, the CDR3 reads TGTGCCAGTGGGACTAGCGGGAGTAGTTTCGGCATTCAGTACTTC.

J is TRBJ2-1 and V is TRBV9; D could derive from TRBD1 or TRBD2 (5 bases each). Germline V gene sequence: CDR1 SGDLS, CDR2 YYNGEE. Trimming shortened V by 4 bases and J by 5 bases, and 31 bases separated the two germline ends. The CDR3 is made up of 20 amino acids. CDR3 nucleotides: TGTGCCAGCAGCCCAACTGTGGGGACCAGGGTAAAATTATATAACAATGAGCAGTTCTTC. Translating it yields CASSPTVGTRVKLYNNEQFF. The full variable domain, its missing parts supplied by reference TRBV9 and TRBJ2-1, is DSGVTQTPKHLITATGQRVTLRCSPRSGDLSVYWYQQSLDQGLQFLIQYYNGEERAKGNILERFSAQQFPDLHSELNLSSLELGDSALYFCASSPTVGTRVKLYNNEQFFGPGTRLTVL.

V and J are TRBV25-1 and TRBJ2-5; D possibly corresponds to TRBD2 (5 bases). This CDR3 region has 13 residues. V lost 2 bases and J lost 7, with 11 bases in between. The germline CDR1 and CDR2 sequences are MGHDK and SYGVNS. CDR3 in DNA: TGTGCCAGCAGTGAACCTAGCCCTGCGACCCAGTACTTC. This translates into CASSEPSPATQYF.